Sequencing of this T cell receptor beta chain was carried out in a study of tumour-infiltrating T cells in Burkitt lymphoma (dated by TCRdb to about 2020). Study-wide context: The Burkitt lymphoma cohort comprised some 82 patients and spanned all epidemiological subtypes of the disease. TCR repertoire data were compared against clinical outcome, and productive clonality predicted overall survival and progression-free survival independently of established prognostic factors such as age at diagnosis. Overall study results and their limits: Several public clonotypes were found to be shared across numerous Burkitt lymphoma patients, which suggests a shared tumour neoantigen selection that is absent from diffuse large B-cell lymphoma.

This clone has a handful of counts. Its recognized antigen is unknown. Base quality data are lacking; no much larger clone is found one base away. Preparation of the library involved the immunoSEQ multiplex PCR assay. In its TCRdb copy, this immuneACCESS table keeps in-frame sequences only and misses some clones. Where compared with another copy, unresolved V genes explain less than half of these, and the others have no known cause. The sample table shows some 1,400 clones, and roughly 13% are seen once. The leading ten clones occupy 18% of the sample. The receptor was derived from a human donor with Burkitt lymphoma. Input material: tumor tissue.

DNA sequence: TGTGCCAGCAGCTTCGTTAGCGTCCGCACAGATACGCAGTATTTT. Translation gives CASSFVSVRTDTQYF. The chain uses TRBV5-4 and TRBJ2-3, and TRBD2 may be the D gene, going by 5 matching bases. The junction shows trimming of 2 bases on V and 1 base on J, plus 11 bases between the germline ends. The germline V gene encodes CDR1 SGHNT and CDR2 YYREEE (reference sequence). CDR3 length: 15 amino acids, cysteine to phenylalanine. Just CDR3 DNA is preserved here, 45 bases in frame from base 1.